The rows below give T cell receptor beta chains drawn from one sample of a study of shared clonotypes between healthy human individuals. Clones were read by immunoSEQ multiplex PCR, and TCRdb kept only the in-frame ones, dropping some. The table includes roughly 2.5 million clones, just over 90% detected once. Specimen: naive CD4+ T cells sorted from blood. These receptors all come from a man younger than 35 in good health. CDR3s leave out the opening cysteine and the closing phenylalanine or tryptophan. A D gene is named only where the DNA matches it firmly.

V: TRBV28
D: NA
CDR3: ASSLGGSVQPQH

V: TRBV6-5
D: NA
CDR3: ASSSRGVSYGYT

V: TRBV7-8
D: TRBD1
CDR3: ASSQDRTGNTIY

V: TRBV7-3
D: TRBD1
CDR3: ASSLRDRWWVAKNIQY

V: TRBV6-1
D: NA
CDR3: ASSAAWGLSYEQY

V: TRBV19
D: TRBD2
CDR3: ATLRASGASTDTQY

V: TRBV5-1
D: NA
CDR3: ASSLGSPSNTGELF

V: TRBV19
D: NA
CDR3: ATQSRGVGADTQY

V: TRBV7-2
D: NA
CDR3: ASSLGASRGAVLYTQY

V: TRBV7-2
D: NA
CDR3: ASSLAMAGATQSYNEQF

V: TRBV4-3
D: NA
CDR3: ASSQDKVGNYGYT

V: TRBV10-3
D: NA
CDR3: AIGTVGYGYT

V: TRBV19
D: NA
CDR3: ASMDRQYYGYT

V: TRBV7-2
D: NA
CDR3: ASSHGLPLHEQY